This TCR beta chain was identified during a study of blood T cell repertoires in COVID-19. Study information: PBMCs, B-cell-depleted T cells, or T cells were the source of the cDNA or gDNA that made up the material.

This CDR3 region has 14 residues. V shed 10 bases, J shed 8 bases, and the junction held 14 bases outside the gene matches. Germline V gene data show CDR1 as SEHNR and CDR2 as FQNEAQ (reference sequence). Method: immunoSEQ multiplex PCR; TCRdb's copy keeps in-frame clones and lacks some. In the table there are some 430,000 clones, about 90% of which are singletons. The sequenced material came from PBMCs or T cells enriched from blood (not recorded which). The clonotype originates from a man between 18 and 29 years old who had recovered from COVID-19. The rearrangement links TRBV7-9 to TRBJ2-1; 7 nucleotides agree with TRBD2. CDR3 coding DNA: TGTGCCACTACACAGAGCGGGGCCAGGGATGAGCAGTTCTTC. This gives the protein CATTQSGARDEQFF.